One TCR beta chain is described in this entry. This specimen comes from a study of blood T cell repertoires in COVID-19. Study-wide context: The origin of the acute and convalescent COVID-19 samples was the United States, Italy and Spain. PBMCs, B-cell-depleted T cells, or T cells were the source of the cDNA or gDNA that made up the material.

Original processing methods: Reference gene primers were amplified, and this amplification served to estimate nucleated cell counts. Data came from immunoSEQ multiplex PCR; TCRdb stores just in-frame clones and leaves some out. The V and J calls and the clone size are those of that table, but D and trimming were determined from the DNA. The sample has 49,000 or so clones; around 86% are singletons. The CDR3 spans 12 residues. CDR1 is MNHEY, CDR2 SMNVEV, per germline (reference sequence). V gave up 5 bases and J gave up 6 bases, with 11 bases separating them. Sequencing was done on a sample of peripheral blood. The rearrangement joins TRBV27 to TRBJ2-7, with D maybe TRBD1 (6 bases). This clonotype originated in a man aged 50 or older with active COVID-19. CDR3 sequence: CASSQTGSEQYF. The CDR3 coding sequence is TGTGCCAGCAGTCAAACAGGGAGCGAGCAGTACTTC.